A selection of T cell receptor beta chains follows, all from one sample in a study of PD-1 blockade in mismatch repair-deficient tumors. Libraries were prepared by immunoSEQ multiplex PCR; TCRdb keeps only in-frame clonotypes and omits some of them. The sample includes around 49,000 clones, 77% seen only once; the top ten take 2.5% to 4%. The sample in question was PBMCs, obtained before pembrolizumab treatment. The receptors were sampled from an adult with mismatch repair-deficient cancer. Each CDR3 is given with its conserved first and last residue. D genes are given only for firm matches. The size of a clone is reported for some rows only, either as once, few or many, or as a class for expanded clones.

CASSPQQGSNTEAFF	TGTGCCAGCAGCCCACAACAGGGGTCGAACACTGAAGCTTTCTTT	few	TRBV27	TRBJ1-1	TRBD1
CASSSGTANTGELFF	TGTGCCAGCAGTTCCGGGACGGCGAACACCGGGGAGCTGTTTTTT	-	TRBV6-1	TRBJ2-2	-
CASSDHGRLSGANVLTF	TGCGCCAGCAGTGATCACGGGAGGCTCTCTGGGGCCAACGTCCTGACTTTC	-	TRBV10-1	TRBJ2-6	TRBD2
CASLGYNEQFF	TGTGCCAGCTTAGGCTACAATGAGCAGTTCTTC	-	TRBV27	TRBJ2-1	-
CASSERQESYGYTF	TGTGCCAGCAGTGAACGACAGGAATCCTATGGCTACACCTTC	few	TRBV2	TRBJ1-2	-
CASSVGGSGRIGEQFF	TGTGCCAGCAGCGTAGGGGGTAGCGGGAGAATCGGCGAGCAGTTCTTC	once	TRBV9	TRBJ2-1	TRBD2
CASSLGGGFGNTIYF	TGTGCCAGCAGCTTGGGTGGAGGGTTCGGAAACACCATATATTTT	-	TRBV5-4	TRBJ1-3	-
CASSPRTLVNGELFF	TGTGCCAGCAGCCCAAGAACGTTAGTGAACGGGGAGCTGTTTTTT	once	TRBV11-3	TRBJ2-2	-
CASSESGTGDTEAFF	TGTGCCAGCAGTGAATCGGGGACGGGGGACACTGAAGCTTTCTTT	-	TRBV25-1	TRBJ1-1	-
CSAKDSNQPQHF	TGCAGCGCCAAAGACTCCAATCAGCCCCAGCATTTT	once	TRBV29-1	TRBJ1-5	-
CASSWGPADGYTF	TGTGCCAGCAGTTGGGGGCCCGCGGATGGCTACACCTTC	-	TRBV6-6	TRBJ1-2	-
CASSQDSRFLAITGELFF	TGCGCCAGCAGCCAAGATTCCAGGTTTTTGGCTATCACCGGGGAGCTGTTTTTT	once	TRBV4-1	TRBJ2-2	-
CASSFIPSGGSNNEQFF	TGCGCCAGCAGCTTTATTCCGTCGGGCGGTAGTAACAATGAGCAGTTCTTC	-	TRBV5-1	TRBJ2-1	-
CASSMGLAGGPYNEQFF	TGTGCCAGCAGTATGGGACTAGCGGGAGGGCCCTACAATGAGCAGTTCTTC	-	TRBV7-9	TRBJ2-1	TRBD2
CASSLSPEVNQPQHF	TGTGCCAGCAGTTTATCTCCGGAGGTCAATCAGCCCCAGCATTTT	-	TRBV27	TRBJ1-5	-
CASSPRQTGDNGYTF	TGTGCCAGCTCACCCCGACAGACAGGTGACAATGGCTACACCTTC	-	TRBV18	TRBJ1-2	-
CAWSLARNTGELFF	TGTGCCTGGTCACTAGCGCGGAACACCGGGGAGCTGTTTTTT	-	TRBV30	TRBJ2-2	TRBD2
CASSRDLNEKLFF	TGTGCCAGCAGTAGGGACCTTAATGAAAAACTGTTTTTT	-	TRBV27	TRBJ1-4	-
CASRGYEQYF	TGTGCCAGCCGAGGCTACGAGCAGTACTTC	few	TRBV6-1	TRBJ2-7	-
CSVWTGIYEQYF	TGCAGCGTTTGGACAGGAATCTACGAGCAGTACTTC	-	TRBV29-1	TRBJ2-7	TRBD1
CASSSTNEKLFF	TGTGCCAGCAGCTCAACTAATGAAAAACTGTTTTTT	few	TRBV5-6	TRBJ1-4	-
CASSAILGGDAFF	TGTGCCAGCAGCGCGATTCTAGGGGGCGATGCTTTCTTT	few	TRBV5-5	TRBJ1-1	TRBD1
CASSFFWGGRGDTQYF	TGTGCCAGCAGTTTCTTCTGGGGCGGGAGGGGAGATACGCAGTATTTT	-	TRBV27	TRBJ2-3	TRBD2
CASSLVLNYEQYF	TGCGCCAGCAGCTTGGTTCTCAACTACGAGCAGTACTTC	-	TRBV5-1	TRBJ2-7	-
CASSEFWVTPPYNYGYTF	TGTGCCAGCAGTGAATTCTGGGTCACACCCCCCTACAACTATGGCTACACCTTC	-	TRBV25-1	TRBJ1-2	-
CASSLTPSGANVLTF	TGTGCCAGCAGTTTAACCCCGTCTGGGGCCAACGTCCTGACTTTC	-	TRBV27	TRBJ2-6	-
CASSLEGLPAGYTF	TGTGCCAGCAGCTTGGAGGGACTTCCCGCTGGCTACACCTTC	-	TRBV5-4	TRBJ1-2	-
CASSLTENPNYGYTF	TGTGCCAGCAGCCTTACAGAAAACCCTAACTATGGCTACACCTTC	-	TRBV7-6	TRBJ1-2	-
CASSSPSGSITDTQYF	TGTGCCAGTAGTTCCCCTAGCGGGAGTATCACAGATACGCAGTATTTT	-	TRBV19	TRBJ2-3	TRBD2
CASSSDRGPTDTQYF	TGTGCCAGCAGCTCCGACAGGGGGCCCACAGATACGCAGTATTTT	-	TRBV7-6	TRBJ2-3	TRBD1
CASSLGGRSYNEQFF	TGTGCCAGCAGCTTAGGGGGGAGATCCTACAATGAGCAGTTCTTC	-	TRBV7-9	TRBJ2-1	-
CASMVGGDQPQHF	TGTGCCAGCATGGTGGGGGGGGATCAGCCCCAGCATTTT	few	TRBV2	TRBJ1-5	-
CASSPAGAHPYEQYF	TGTGCCAGCAGCCCCGCGGGAGCCCATCCATACGAGCAGTACTTC	-	TRBV5-4	TRBJ2-7	TRBD2
CASSQGLAGDREQFF	TGTGCCAGCAGCCAGGGACTAGCGGGAGATCGGGAGCAGTTCTTC	-	TRBV7-3	TRBJ2-1	TRBD2
CASSINGGSNYGYTF	TGTGCCAGTAGTATCAATGGCGGCTCTAACTATGGCTACACCTTC	few	TRBV19	TRBJ1-2	-
CASTASGSGGGQETQYF	TGTGCCAGTACCGCTAGCGGGAGTGGTGGCGGGCAAGAGACCCAGTACTTC	-	TRBV19	TRBJ2-5	TRBD2
CASSQGGETQYF	TGTGCCAGCAGCCAAGGGGGGGAGACCCAGTACTTC	-	TRBV4-2	TRBJ2-5	-
CASSQPTSGRARNEQFF	TGCGCCAGCAGCCAGCCGACTAGCGGGAGGGCCAGGAATGAGCAGTTCTTC	-	TRBV4-1	TRBJ2-1	TRBD2
CASSGVPGGSGKSPYEQYF	TGTGCCAGTAGTGGAGTCCCCGGGGGTAGCGGGAAAAGTCCCTACGAGCAGTACTTC	-	TRBV19	TRBJ2-7	TRBD2
CAARAPNQPQHF	TGTGCCGCAAGGGCTCCCAATCAGCCCCAGCATTTT	-	TRBV10-3	TRBJ1-5	-
CASSPPSLRGGEQYF	TGTGCCAGCTCACCACCGAGTCTCAGGGGGGGCGAGCAGTACTTC	-	TRBV18	TRBJ2-7	-
CASSAASGSRYEQYF	TGTGCCAGCAGTGCGGCTAGCGGGAGTAGGTACGAGCAGTACTTC	-	TRBV2	TRBJ2-7	TRBD2
CASSLGTGATGELFF	TGTGCCAGCAGCCTCGGGACAGGGGCCACCGGGGAGCTGTTTTTT	-	TRBV7-3	TRBJ2-2	TRBD1
CSVAPIISSYNEQFF	TGCAGCGTTGCCCCTATAATTAGCTCCTACAATGAGCAGTTCTTC	-	TRBV29-1	TRBJ2-1	-
CASRGQPATGRRGSRGNTIYF	TGTGCCAGCAGGGGCCAGCCCGCAACAGGACGCCGTGGGTCGAGGGGAAACACCATATATTTT	-	TRBV2	TRBJ1-3	-
CAWSTGQGNVLTF	TGTGCCTGGAGTACCGGACAGGGCAACGTCCTGACTTTC	-	TRBV30	TRBJ2-6	TRBD1
CASSSPRDSSTDTQYF	TGTGCCAGCAGCTCCCCGCGGGATTCTAGCACAGATACGCAGTATTTT	-	TRBV5-6	TRBJ2-3	-
CASRRGQNTEAFF	TGTGCCAGCAGACGGGGACAGAACACTGAAGCTTTCTTT	-	TRBV4-2	TRBJ1-1	-
CASSILGPRAEAFF	TGTGCCAGTAGTATTCTAGGCCCGCGGGCTGAAGCTTTCTTT	-	TRBV19	TRBJ1-1	-
CASSRQGYGETQYF	TGTGCCAGCAGCCGACAAGGATACGGGGAGACCCAGTACTTC	-	TRBV7-9	TRBJ2-5	-
CASSLDTGVGNQPQHF	TGTGCCAGCAGCTTAGATACGGGGGTGGGCAATCAGCCCCAGCATTTT	-	TRBV7-9	TRBJ1-5	-
CASSFGGSSEQYF	TGTGCCAGCAGCTTTGGCGGGAGTTCCGAGCAGTACTTC	-	TRBV7-2	TRBJ2-7	TRBD2
CASSFSDNTEAFF	TGTGCCAGCAGCTTTTCAGACAACACTGAAGCTTTCTTT	-	TRBV7-3	TRBJ1-1	-